One and the same sample provided the 29 T cell receptor beta chains below, sequenced in a study of blood T cell repertoires in COVID-19. TCRdb's copy holds only in-frame clones and misses some; the assay was immunoSEQ multiplex PCR. Seen here are about 160,000 clones, roughly 82% observed once, and the top ten hold around 7%. The sequencing input was peripheral blood. The source is a woman between 35 and 50 years old with COVID-19, enrolled during active disease.

The chain recombines TRBV5-1 with TRBJ2-5, with TRBD2 as a possible D gene (5 bases). Germline values: CDR1 SGHRS, CDR2 YFSETQ. CDR3 length equals 14 residues. The germline V and J ends were trimmed by 4 bases and 0 bases, with 10 bases remaining between them. The DNA for the CDR3 is TGCGCCAGCAGCGGGCGAGGGTACCAAGAGACCCAGTACTTC. It specifies CASSGRGYQETQYF.

V usage is TRBV4-1 and J usage is TRBJ1-2; 9 bases line up with TRBD1. Germline assignment: CDR1 MGHRA and CDR2 YSYEKL. J gave up 5 bases and V 1 base, and 14 bases lay outside the gene matches. The CDR3 is 18 amino acids. CDR3 bases: TGCGCCAGCAGCCAAGGGTGGACAGGGGCGAAGATAAGTTATGGCTACACCTTC. This encodes CASSQGWTGAKISYGYTF.

On this clone itself: At one end the junction does not follow the germline gene, possibly because of a read error. The rearrangement links TRBV2 to TRBJ1-3, with 7 bases lining up with TRBD1. The germline CDR1 and CDR2 sequences are SNHLY and FYNNEI. CDR3 length equals 14 residues. The CDR3 DNA sequence: TGTGCCAGCAGCGAAGGGACAGTCGGAAACACCATATATTTT. Its protein is CASSEGTVGNTIYF.

This chain joins TRBV9 and TRBJ1-1, with a possible D match to TRBD1 (5 bases). The CDR3 loop spans 14 amino acids. Deletions cut 3 bases from V and 1 base from J, with 10 bases between. CDR1 SGDLS and CDR2 YYNGEE come from the germline V gene. The CDR3 bases are TGTGCCAGCAGCGAACAGACAGAGAACACTGAAGCTTTCTTT. It yields the protein CASSEQTENTEAFF.

V gene TRBV5-5 combines with J gene TRBJ2-7; TRBD2 is a possible D gene (5 bases). CDR3 length: 14 residues. Trimming took off 4 bases at V and 3 bases at J, with 14 bases between the two ends. Germline values: CDR1 SGHKS, CDR2 YYEKEE (reference sequence). CDR3 region: CASSPSGLSYEQYF. In DNA form, the CDR3 reads TGTGCCAGCAGCCCCAGCGGACTGAGCTACGAGCAGTACTTC.

This clone was recorded many times. V gene TRBV21-1 combines with J gene TRBJ2-7; the table's TRBD2 call for D was not verified on the DNA. TRBV21-1 is recorded as a pseudogene. The CDR3 totals 13 residues. The CDR3 loop is CASWTSGCYEQYV. CDR3 in DNA: TGTGCCAGCTGGACTAGCGGATGTTACGAGCAGTACGTC.

CDR3 in amino acids: CASSVSTGTGTDTQYF. CDR3 DNA sequence: TGTGCCAGCAGTGTATCAACAGGGACGGGGACAGATACGCAGTATTTT. This chain joins TRBV6-1 and TRBJ2-3; weak D call: TRBD1 (6 bases). V was clipped by 4 bases and J by 3 bases, with 17 bases between them. The germline CDR1 and CDR2 sequences are MNHNS and SASEGT. The CDR3 totals 16 residues.

This clone appeared a single time. V is TRBV2 and J is TRBJ2-3, with D tentatively TRBD1 (6 bases). Trimming took 2 bases from V and 0 from J, leaving 9 bases between them. Per germline, CDR1 SNHLY and CDR2 FYNNEI. This CDR3 is built from 15 residues. The CDR3 is CASSESGTSTDTQYF. The CDR3 DNA follows: TGTGCCAGCAGTGAATCCGGGACAAGCACAGATACGCAGTATTTT.

This chain joins TRBV4-1 and TRBJ1-2; no clear D. CDR1 and CDR2 (germline): MGHRA, YSYEKL. Trimming took off 1 base at V and 2 bases at J, with 8 bases between the two ends. This CDR3 spans 14 amino acids. This chain's CDR3 is CASSQGARNYGYTF. CDR3 DNA: TGCGCCAGCAGCCAAGGGGCGAGAAACTATGGCTACACCTTC.

V usage is TRBV4-1 and J usage is TRBJ1-5; tentative D call: TRBD1 (6 bases). V lost 1 base to trimming and J lost 4 bases, with 14 bases between them. CDR3 length: 16 amino acids. From germline, CDR1 is MGHRA and CDR2 YSYEKL. The CDR3 bases are TGCGCCAGCAGCCAAGTTTTGGACAGTTGGAATCAGCCCCAGCATTTT. Translating it yields CASSQVLDSWNQPQHF.

The J gene is TRBJ1-5, the V gene TRBV27; the D gene is possibly TRBD1 (5 bases). This CDR3 is built from 14 residues. V lost 6 bases, J lost 4 bases, and 13 bases lay in between. From germline, CDR1 is MNHEY and CDR2 SMNVEV (reference sequence). CDR3 DNA: TGTGCCAGCAGAATTGGTGGGACTAATCAGCCCCAGCATTTT. This codes for CASRIGGTNQPQHF.

The chain employs TRBV5-1 and TRBJ1-4, with 8 bases identical to TRBD1. The CDR3 totals 15 residues. Germline V gene data show CDR1 as SGHRS and CDR2 as YFSETQ. V gave up 3 bases and J gave up 10 bases; unmatched junction bases: 11. CDR3 in DNA: TGCGCCAGCAGCTCAGCGACAGGGGAAAGAGTAAAACTGTTTTTT. Its protein is CASSSATGERVKLFF.

The chain employs TRBV27 and TRBJ2-1; maybe TRBD2 (6 bases). In germline, CDR1 is MNHEY, CDR2 SMNVEV (reference sequence). Trimming left V 6 bases short and J 0 bases short, with 9 bases between. The CDR3 is 14 amino acids. CDR3 loop: CASSRGSSYNEQFF. In DNA form, the CDR3 reads TGTGCCAGCAGCCGGGGGAGCTCCTACAATGAGCAGTTCTTC.

The chain combines TRBV3-1 (or the pseudogene TRBV3-2) with TRBJ2-5; 15 nucleotides line up with TRBD2. The CDR3 spans 19 residues. The germline gives CDR1 LGHDT, CDR2 YNNKEL (reference sequence). Trimming cost V 6 bases and J 3 bases; bases outside gene matches: 14. CDR3 region: CASRPPRTSGRAREETQYF. The CDR3 nucleotides are TGTGCCAGCAGACCACCACGGACTAGCGGGAGGGCCCGAGAAGAGACCCAGTACTTC.

This chain connects TRBV30 to TRBJ1-1, with unresolved D. Germline values: CDR1 GTSNPN, CDR2 SVGIG (reference sequence). The V and J ends lost 4 bases and 4 bases respectively, with 10 bases between them. CDR3 length: 12 amino acids. The CDR3 DNA reads TGTGCCTGGACCCTTGGTAGCACTGAAGCTTTCTTT. Translation: CAWTLGSTEAFF.

The chain employs TRBV5-6 and TRBJ1-1; D gene uncertain. The V and J ends lost 3 bases and 1 base respectively, with 16 bases between them. The CDR3 sequence is 16 residues long. Germline assignment: CDR1 SGHDT and CDR2 YYEEEE. The CDR3 nucleotides are TGTGCCAGCAGCTCCGGGTGGAGAGGTCCGAACACTGAAGCTTTCTTT. Its protein is CASSSGWRGPNTEAFF.

This chain joins TRBV6-9 and TRBJ2-7; tentative D call: TRBD1 (6 bases). Germline CDR1 reads MNHGY; CDR2 reads SVAAGI. V lost 8 bases to trimming and J lost 6 bases, with 14 bases between them. CDR3 length equals 12 residues. CDR3 residues: CASGQQGSEQYV. The CDR3 DNA sequence: TGTGCCAGCGGCCAACAGGGAAGCGAGCAGTACGTC.

The chain has TRBV6-4 and TRBJ2-3, with D perhaps TRBD1 (6 bases). V was pared by 6 bases and J by 2 bases, with 12 bases between. The CDR3 consists of 14 residues. The germline V gene has CDR1 MRHNA and CDR2 SNTAGT. The CDR3 is CASSPGHDTDTQYF. CDR3 coding DNA: TGTGCCAGCAGCCCGGGACATGACACAGATACGCAGTATTTT.

This chain links TRBV15 with TRBJ2-5; 12 positions agree with TRBD2. The length of the CDR3 is 19 residues. CDR1 is LNHNV, CDR2 YYDKDF, per germline (reference sequence). V lost 0 bases, J lost 5 bases, and 13 bases stayed unmatched. In DNA, the CDR3 is TGTGCCACCAGCAGAGATCGTCTAGCGGGGGGGCCGATGACGGAGACCCAGTACTTC. Its translation: CATSRDRLAGGPMTETQYF.

The rearrangement links TRBV27 to TRBJ1-5, with a possible D match to TRBD1 (5 bases). The germline gives CDR1 MNHEY, CDR2 SMNVEV (reference sequence). The CDR3 is 14 residues long. Trimming took 3 bases from V and 3 from J, leaving 9 bases between them. The chain's CDR3 is CASSLGGFNQPQHF. The CDR3 DNA sequence: TGTGCCAGCAGTTTGGGGGGGTTCAATCAGCCCCAGCATTTT.

V is TRBV27 and J is TRBJ2-1, with no clear D. CDR1 and CDR2 (germline): MNHEY, SMNVEV (reference sequence). Trimming took 7 bases from V and 1 from J, leaving 14 bases between them. CDR3 length: 15 residues. CDR3 loop: CASKSTRSSYNEQFF. The CDR3 bases are TGTGCCAGCAAATCGACGCGGTCATCCTACAATGAGCAGTTCTTC.

The chain carries TRBV9 and TRBJ1-2, with 8 nucleotides matching TRBD1. V dropped 4 bases and J dropped 2; count of bases not matched to a gene: 13. The germline V gene has CDR1 SGDLS and CDR2 YYNGEE. The length of the CDR3 is 17 residues. CDR3 loop: CASSTRYRGASNYGYTF. Here the CDR3 DNA reads TGTGCCAGCAGCACCCGTTACAGGGGGGCTAGCAACTATGGCTACACCTTC.

This clone was recorded a few times. The gene calls are TRBV6-6 and TRBJ2-7; TRBD2 matches at 7 bases. The CDR3 contains 13 residues. J was trimmed by 2 bases and V by 10 bases; bases with no gene match: 8. In germline, CDR1 is MNHNY, CDR2 SVGAGI (reference sequence). The CDR3 region has the DNA TGTGCCACTTCGGGGGGTTACCCCTACGAGCAGTACTTC. This codes for CATSGGYPYEQYF.

The chain uses TRBV6-5 and TRBJ1-6; D is uncertain. CDR3 length: 12 amino acids. Trimming cost V 8 bases and J 9 bases, with 11 bases left between them. The germline V gene encodes CDR1 MNHEY and CDR2 SVGAGI. CDR3 amino acids: CASGSGSSPLHF. The CDR3 region has the DNA TGTGCCAGCGGGTCAGGTAGTTCACCCCTCCACTTT.

The chain uses TRBV5-5 and TRBJ1-6; D possibly corresponds to TRBD1 (6 bases). The CDR3 consists of 16 residues. V was clipped by 0 bases and J by 7 bases, with 14 bases between them. The germline gives CDR1 SGHKS, CDR2 YYEKEE (reference sequence). The CDR3 DNA is TGTGCCAGCAGCTTGGATCCCCCAGGGGCAAATTCACCCCTCCACTTT. Protein product: CASSLDPPGANSPLHF.

This chain connects TRBV14 to TRBJ2-2, with 7 bases matching TRBD2. The CDR3 has 17 amino acids. Germline V gives CDR1 SGHDN, CDR2 FVKESK. The V and J ends lost 0 bases and 4 bases, in that order; junction bases with no gene match: 8. The CDR3 is CASSQEIKGLVTGELFF. The CDR3 DNA sequence: TGTGCCAGCAGCCAAGAAATTAAAGGACTAGTCACCGGGGAGCTGTTTTTT.

Only one count was recorded for this clone. This sequence joins TRBV28 and TRBJ2-5; D possibly corresponds to TRBD1 (5 bases). Trimming shortened V by 6 bases and J by 2 bases, and 16 bases separated the two germline ends. Germline CDR1 is MDHEN and CDR2 is SYDVKM. The CDR3 contains 15 residues. The CDR3 spells CASSGLGVGQETQYF. In DNA form, the CDR3 reads TGTGCCAGCAGCGGCCTAGGGGTAGGGCAAGAGACCCAGTACTTC.

The chain couples TRBV27 to TRBJ1-2, with a tentative D call TRBD1 (6 bases). CDR1 is MNHEY, CDR2 SMNVEV, per germline (reference sequence). The CDR3 extends over 14 amino acids. V lost 2 bases, J lost 4 bases, and 11 bases lay in between. CDR3 loop: CASSLKQGSYGYTF. CDR3 coding DNA: TGTGCCAGCAGTTTAAAACAGGGAAGCTATGGCTACACCTTC.

J is TRBJ1-1 and V is TRBV2; D is possibly TRBD1 (5 bases). Per the germline V gene, CDR1 is SNHLY and CDR2 is FYNNEI. V was shortened by 6 bases and J by 14 bases, with 19 bases between the two germline ends. The CDR3 length is 12 residues. The CDR3 region has the DNA TGTGCCAGCAGGCGAGACCAGGGAATTAGCTTCTTT. Residues: CASRRDQGISFF.